This T cell receptor (beta chain) derives from a study of spatial heterogeneity in lung cancer. Turning to the study itself: More than ten raw reads, on average, carried each unique TCR and UMI combination. Study observations and caveats: Compared with follow-up, resection was when ubiquitous expanded tumor TCRs appeared in blood more.

This clonotype was observed at least ten times. Its antigen is still unknown. Trimming removed 4 bases from V and 5 bases from J; junction bases left unmatched: 10. This CDR3 spans 15 amino acids. Germline-derived CDR1 and CDR2 are LGHDT and YNNKEL (reference sequence). Time point indicated: sample taken at primary tumor resection. Tumor, nontumor lung or frozen PBMC supplied whole RNA that was sequenced unsorted. TCRdb analysed the 5' RACE reads with MiXCR anew, one entry per CDR3 protein. This table holds over 50,000 distinct CDR3 sequences, about 5.9% found once. This specimen was PBMCs, taken at surgery. This clonotype was obtained from a female donor with early-stage non-small cell lung cancer. The chain employs TRBV3-1 and TRBJ1-1; TRBD1 matches 7 bases. The CDR3 DNA is TGTGCCAGCAGCCCGACAGGGTCCAGGGGTACTGAAGCTTTCTTT. Translation gives CASSPTGSRGTEAFF.